The 8 T cell receptor beta chains below come from one sample, sequenced in a study of cytomegalovirus exposure and HLA in healthy donors. PCR was performed using 60 Vbeta and 13 Jbeta primers. The method was immunoSEQ multiplex PCR; TCRdb's version includes in-frame clones alone and lacks a portion of them. The sample lists 65,000 to 100,000 clones, roughly 77% seen once, with under 15% in the top ten. Material: PBMCs. These receptors originate from a woman in her forties in good health and CMV-seropositive.

The chain uses TRBV27 and TRBJ2-1, with D maybe TRBD2 (6 bases). From germline, CDR1 is MNHEY and CDR2 SMNVEV (reference sequence). This CDR3 spans 15 amino acids. The V gene lost 2 bases and the J gene lost 6 bases, with 14 bases spanning the gap. The CDR3 region is CASSLNGGIPNEQFF. For the CDR3, the DNA is TGTGCCAGCAGTTTAAACGGCGGGATACCCAATGAGCAGTTCTTC.

This chain connects TRBV7-9 to TRBJ2-7, with a possible D match to TRBD1 (5 bases). The CDR3 is made up of 17 amino acids. Trimming removed 5 bases from V and 0 bases from J, with 20 bases in between. Germline CDR1 reads SEHNR; CDR2 reads FQNEAQ (reference sequence). The CDR3 sequence: CASSPLSPTDFSYEQYF. Written as DNA, the CDR3 is TGTGCCAGCAGCCCCTTGAGCCCGACAGATTTCTCCTACGAGCAGTACTTC.

The V and J genes are TRBV29-1 and TRBJ1-1; 11 positions agree with TRBD1. The germline CDR1 and CDR2 sequences are SQVTM and ANQGSEA. The CDR3 consists of 11 residues. This CDR3 reads CSGTGGTEAFF. The CDR3 nucleotides read TGCAGTGGGACAGGGGGCACTGAAGCTTTCTTT.

CDR3 nucleotide sequence: TGCGCCAGCAGCTTGGGACAGGGAAACACCGGGGAGCTGTTTTTT. Protein: CASSLGQGNTGELFF. The chain has TRBV5-1 and TRBJ2-2, with 7 bases lining up with TRBD1. The germline V gene has CDR1 SGHRS and CDR2 YFSETQ. V gave up 0 bases and J gave up 2 bases; unmatched junction bases: 1. The CDR3 runs to 15 residues. Full variable domain (outside the CDR3, taken from reference TRBV5-1 and TRBJ2-2): KAGVTQTPRYLIKTRGQQVTLSCSPISGHRSVSWYQQTPGQGLQFLFEYFSETQRNKGNFPGRFSGRQFSNSRSEMNVSTLELGDSALYLCASSLGQGNTGELFFGEGSRLTVL.

This clone was picked up a small number of times. This chain connects TRBV14 to TRBJ1-2, with D maybe TRBD1 (5 bases). The CDR3 totals 14 residues. Trimming left V 1 base short and J 6 bases short, with 12 bases between. Germline CDR1 and CDR2: SGHDN and FVKESK. CDR3 sequence: CASSQVGRTNGYTF. The CDR3, as DNA: TGTGCCAGCAGCCAAGTGGGAAGGACAAATGGCTACACCTTC. Together with reference TRBV14 and TRBJ1-2, the CDR3 gives the full variable domain: EAGVTQFPSHSVIEKGQTVTLRCDPISGHDNLYWYRRVMGKEIKFLLHFVKESKQDESGMPNNRFLAERTGGTYSTLKVQPAELEDSGVYFCASSQVGRTNGYTFGSGTRLTVV.

The DNA of the CDR3 is TGTGCCAGCAGCCAAGTTAGGGCTAGCGGGACGAACACCGGGGAGCTGTTTTTT. Translated, it gives CASSQVRASGTNTGELFF. This chain joins TRBV4-2 and TRBJ2-2; 9 bases map to TRBD2. This CDR3 contains 18 residues. Unmatched junction bases numbered 6, after V lost 1 base and J lost 0 bases. The germline V gene encodes CDR1 LGHNA and CDR2 YNFKEQ.

The chain uses TRBV28 and TRBJ2-5; TRBD2 matches 13 bases. The CDR3 sequence is 19 residues long. Germline CDR1 MDHEN, CDR2 SYDVKM. J was trimmed by 9 bases and V by 6 bases; bases with no gene match: 22. CDR3: CASSPGHRLAGGRPGSQYF. CDR3 in DNA: TGTGCCAGCAGCCCGGGCCACAGACTAGCGGGAGGACGCCCCGGGTCCCAGTACTTC.

The V and J genes are TRBV12-5 and TRBJ1-2; possibly TRBD1 for D (5 bases). V shed 1 base and J shed 6 bases, with 12 bases lying between them. Per the germline V gene, CDR1 is LGHNT and CDR2 is FRNRAP. CDR3 length equals 14 residues. CDR3 bases: TGTGCTAGTGGTTTGGCTTATCAGGGAAATGGCTACACCTTC. This codes for CASGLAYQGNGYTF.